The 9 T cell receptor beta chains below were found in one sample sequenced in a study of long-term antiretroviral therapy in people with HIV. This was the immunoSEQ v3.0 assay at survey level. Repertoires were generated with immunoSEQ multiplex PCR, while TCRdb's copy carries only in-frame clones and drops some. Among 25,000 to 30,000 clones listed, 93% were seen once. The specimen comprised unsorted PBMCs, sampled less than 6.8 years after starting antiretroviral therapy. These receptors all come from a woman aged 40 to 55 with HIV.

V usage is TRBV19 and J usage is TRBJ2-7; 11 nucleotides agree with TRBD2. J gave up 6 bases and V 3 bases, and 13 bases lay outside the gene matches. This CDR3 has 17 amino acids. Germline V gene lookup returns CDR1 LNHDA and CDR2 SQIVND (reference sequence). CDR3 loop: CASSILLAGGPRSEQYF. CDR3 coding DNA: TGTGCCAGTAGTATTTTGCTAGCGGGGGGCCCCCGCAGCGAGCAGTACTTC.

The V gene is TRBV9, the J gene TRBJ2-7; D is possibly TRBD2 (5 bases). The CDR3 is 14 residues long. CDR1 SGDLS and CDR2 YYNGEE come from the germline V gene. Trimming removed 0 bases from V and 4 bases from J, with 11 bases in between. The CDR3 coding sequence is TGTGCCAGCAGCGTAGAGTCGTCGGGATACGAGCAGTACTTC. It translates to CASSVESSGYEQYF.

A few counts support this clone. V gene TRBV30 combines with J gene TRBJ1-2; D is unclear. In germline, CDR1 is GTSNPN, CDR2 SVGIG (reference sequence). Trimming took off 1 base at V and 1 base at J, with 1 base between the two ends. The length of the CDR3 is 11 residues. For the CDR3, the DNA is TGTGCCTGGAGTGGTAACTATGGCTACACCTTC. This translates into CAWSGNYGYTF.

The CDR3 DNA reads as TGTGCCTGGAGTGTACGGGAGATCTCTGGGGCCAACGTCCTGACTTTC. The encoded protein is CAWSVREISGANVLTF. J is TRBJ2-6 and V is TRBV30; D is perhaps TRBD2 (6 bases). CDR1 GTSNPN and CDR2 SVGIG come from the germline V gene (reference sequence). The CDR3 loop spans 16 amino acids. Trimming left V 0 bases short and J 0 bases short, with 9 bases between.

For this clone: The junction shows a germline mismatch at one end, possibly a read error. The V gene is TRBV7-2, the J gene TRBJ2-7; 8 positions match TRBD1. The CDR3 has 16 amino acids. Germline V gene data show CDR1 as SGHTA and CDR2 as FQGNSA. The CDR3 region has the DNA TGTGCCAGCAGCTTAGGGCGGATCCGTGGACAGGGTTTTTTTATCTTC. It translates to CASSLGRIRGQGFFIF.

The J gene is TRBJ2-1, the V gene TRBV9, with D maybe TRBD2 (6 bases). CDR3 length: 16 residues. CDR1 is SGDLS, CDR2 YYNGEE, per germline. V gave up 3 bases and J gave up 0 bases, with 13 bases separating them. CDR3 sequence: CASSAGVNPSYNEQFF. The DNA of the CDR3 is TGTGCCAGCAGCGCGGGAGTTAACCCCTCCTACAATGAGCAGTTCTTC.

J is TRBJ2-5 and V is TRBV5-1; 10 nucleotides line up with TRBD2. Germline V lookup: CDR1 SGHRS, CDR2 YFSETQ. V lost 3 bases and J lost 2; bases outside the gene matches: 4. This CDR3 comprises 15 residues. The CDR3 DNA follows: TGCGCCAGCAGCTGGGGGACTAGCGAACAAGAGACCCAGTACTTC. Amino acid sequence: CASSWGTSEQETQYF.

Here the CDR3 DNA reads TGTGCCAGTAGTAAGGACGGAGGCTACGAGCAGTACTTC. Protein: CASSKDGGYEQYF. The chain is built from TRBV19 and TRBJ2-7, with TRBD2 as a possible D gene (5 bases). The germline V gene encodes CDR1 LNHDA and CDR2 SQIVND (reference sequence). The V end lost 4 bases, the J end lost 3 bases, and 10 bases lay between the germline ends. This CDR3 has 13 amino acids.

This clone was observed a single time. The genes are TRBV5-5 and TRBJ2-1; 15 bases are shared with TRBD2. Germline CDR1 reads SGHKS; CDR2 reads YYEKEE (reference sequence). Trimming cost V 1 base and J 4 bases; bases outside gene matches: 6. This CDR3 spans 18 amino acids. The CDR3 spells CASSLNRGLAGGYNEQFF. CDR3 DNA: TGTGCCAGCAGCTTGAACCGGGGACTAGCGGGGGGATACAATGAGCAGTTCTTC.